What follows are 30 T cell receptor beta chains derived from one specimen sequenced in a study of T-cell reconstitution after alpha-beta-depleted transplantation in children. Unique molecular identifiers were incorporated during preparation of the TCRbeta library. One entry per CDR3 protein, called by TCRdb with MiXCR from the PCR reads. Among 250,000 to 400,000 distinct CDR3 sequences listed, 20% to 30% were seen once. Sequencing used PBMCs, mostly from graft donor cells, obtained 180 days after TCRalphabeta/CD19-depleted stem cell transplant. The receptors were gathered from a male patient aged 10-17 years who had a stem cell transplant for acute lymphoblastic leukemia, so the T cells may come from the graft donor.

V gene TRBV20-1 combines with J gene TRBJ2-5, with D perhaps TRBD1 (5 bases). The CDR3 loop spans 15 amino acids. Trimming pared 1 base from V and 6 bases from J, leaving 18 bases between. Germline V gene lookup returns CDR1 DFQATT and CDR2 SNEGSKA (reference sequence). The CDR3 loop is CSARVPGLLIKTQYF. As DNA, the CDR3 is TGCAGTGCTAGAGTGCCAGGGTTATTAATAAAGACCCAGTACTTC.

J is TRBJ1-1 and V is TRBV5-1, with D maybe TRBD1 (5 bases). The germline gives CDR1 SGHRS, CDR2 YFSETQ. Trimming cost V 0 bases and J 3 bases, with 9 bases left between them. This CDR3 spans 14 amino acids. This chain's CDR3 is CASSLAGFYTEAFF. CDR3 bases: TGCGCCAGCAGCTTGGCAGGGTTCTACACTGAAGCTTTCTTT. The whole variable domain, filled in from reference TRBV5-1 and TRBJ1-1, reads KAGVTQTPRYLIKTRGQQVTLSCSPISGHRSVSWYQQTPGQGLQFLFEYFSETQRNKGNFPGRFSGRQFSNSRSEMNVSTLELGDSALYLCASSLAGFYTEAFFGQGTRLTVV.

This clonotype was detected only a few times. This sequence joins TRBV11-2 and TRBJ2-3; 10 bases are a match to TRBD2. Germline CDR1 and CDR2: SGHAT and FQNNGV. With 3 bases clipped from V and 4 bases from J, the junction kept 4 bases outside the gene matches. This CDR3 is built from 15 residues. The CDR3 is CASSFAGTSADTQYF. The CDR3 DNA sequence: TGTGCCAGCAGCTTCGCCGGGACTAGCGCAGATACGCAGTATTTT.

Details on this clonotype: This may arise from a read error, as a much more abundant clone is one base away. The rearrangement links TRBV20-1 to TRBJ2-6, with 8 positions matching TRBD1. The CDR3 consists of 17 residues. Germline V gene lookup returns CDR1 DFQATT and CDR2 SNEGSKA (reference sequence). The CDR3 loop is CCATGTGGFSGANVLTF. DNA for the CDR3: TGCTGTGCTACAGGTACAGGGGGTTTCTCTGGGGCCAACGTCCTGACTTTC.

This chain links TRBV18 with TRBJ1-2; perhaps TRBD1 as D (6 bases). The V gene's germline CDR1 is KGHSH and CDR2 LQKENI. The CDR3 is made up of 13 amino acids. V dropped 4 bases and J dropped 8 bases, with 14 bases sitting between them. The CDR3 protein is CASSLHRGDGYTF. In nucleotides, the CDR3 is TGTGCCAGCTCACTCCATAGGGGGGACGGCTACACCTTC.

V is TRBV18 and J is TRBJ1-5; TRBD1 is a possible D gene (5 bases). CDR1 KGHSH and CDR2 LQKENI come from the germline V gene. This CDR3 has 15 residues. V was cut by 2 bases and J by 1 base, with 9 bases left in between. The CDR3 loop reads CASSPYGTSNQPQHF. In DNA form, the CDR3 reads TGTGCCAGCTCACCATACGGGACCAGCAATCAGCCCCAGCATTTT.

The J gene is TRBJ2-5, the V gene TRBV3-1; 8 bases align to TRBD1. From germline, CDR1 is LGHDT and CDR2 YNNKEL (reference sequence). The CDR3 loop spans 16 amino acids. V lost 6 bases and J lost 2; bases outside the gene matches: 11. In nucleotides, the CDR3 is TGTGCCAGCAGGCGACTCGGACAGGGCCATCAAGAGACCCAGTACTTC. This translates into CASRRLGQGHQETQYF.

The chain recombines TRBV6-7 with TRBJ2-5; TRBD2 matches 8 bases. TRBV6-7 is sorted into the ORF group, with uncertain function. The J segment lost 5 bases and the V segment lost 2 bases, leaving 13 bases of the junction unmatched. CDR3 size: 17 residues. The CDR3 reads CASSYPIYSGSVETQYF. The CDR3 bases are TGTGCCAGCAGTTACCCGATTTACAGCGGGAGTGTGGAGACCCAGTACTTC.

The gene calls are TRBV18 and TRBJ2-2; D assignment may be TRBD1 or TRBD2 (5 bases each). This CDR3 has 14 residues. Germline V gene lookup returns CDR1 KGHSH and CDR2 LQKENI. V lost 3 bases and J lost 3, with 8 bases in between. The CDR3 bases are TGTGCCAGCTCACCCCAGGGAGACACCGGGGAGCTGTTTTTT. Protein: CASSPQGDTGELFF. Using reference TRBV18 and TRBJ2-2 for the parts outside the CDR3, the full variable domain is NAGVMQNPRHLVRRRGQEARLRCSPMKGHSHVYWYRQLPEEGLKFMVYLQKENIIDESGMPKERFSAEFPKEGPSILRIQQVVRGDSAAYFCASSPQGDTGELFFGEGSRLTVL.

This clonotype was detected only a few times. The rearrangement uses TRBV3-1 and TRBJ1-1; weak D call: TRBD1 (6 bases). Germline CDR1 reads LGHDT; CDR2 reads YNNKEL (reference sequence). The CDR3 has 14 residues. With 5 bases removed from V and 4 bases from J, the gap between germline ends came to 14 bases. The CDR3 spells CASSLDSVGTEAFF. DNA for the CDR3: TGTGCCAGCAGCTTGGACAGTGTCGGCACTGAAGCTTTCTTT.

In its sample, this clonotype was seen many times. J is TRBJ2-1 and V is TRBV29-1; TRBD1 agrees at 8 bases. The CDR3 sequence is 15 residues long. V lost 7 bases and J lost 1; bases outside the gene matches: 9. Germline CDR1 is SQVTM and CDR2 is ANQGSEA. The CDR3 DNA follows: TGCAGCGCATTCCCGGGACAGGTATCCTACAATGAGCAGTTCTTC. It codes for CSAFPGQVSYNEQFF.

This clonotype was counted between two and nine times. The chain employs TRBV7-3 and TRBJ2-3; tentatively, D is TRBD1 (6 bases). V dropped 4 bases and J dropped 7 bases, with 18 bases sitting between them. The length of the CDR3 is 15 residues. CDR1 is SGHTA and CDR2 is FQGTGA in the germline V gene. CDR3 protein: CASSWPDRSSYTQYF. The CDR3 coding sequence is TGTGCCAGCAGCTGGCCAGACAGGAGTTCTTATACGCAGTATTTT.

The CDR3 sequence is CASSFFSGRTDTQYF. DNA for the CDR3: TGTGCCAGCAGTTTTTTCTCAGGAAGAACAGATACGCAGTATTTT. This chain joins TRBV12-3 or TRBV12-4 and TRBJ2-3; D gene unclear. V was shortened by 3 bases and J by 3 bases, with 13 bases between the two germline ends. The CDR3 is 15 amino acids.

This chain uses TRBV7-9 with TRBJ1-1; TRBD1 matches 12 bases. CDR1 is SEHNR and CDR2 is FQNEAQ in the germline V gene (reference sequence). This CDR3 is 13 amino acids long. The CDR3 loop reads CAGQGAINTEAFF. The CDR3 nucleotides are TGTGCGGGACAGGGGGCGATCAACACTGAAGCTTTCTTT.

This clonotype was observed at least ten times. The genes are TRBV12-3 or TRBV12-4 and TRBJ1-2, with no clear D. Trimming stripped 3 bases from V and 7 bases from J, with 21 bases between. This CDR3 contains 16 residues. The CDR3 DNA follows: TGTGCCAGCAGTTTCCCCCCGATTATCCTTGAGAGTGGCTACACCTTC. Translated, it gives CASSFPPIILESGYTF.

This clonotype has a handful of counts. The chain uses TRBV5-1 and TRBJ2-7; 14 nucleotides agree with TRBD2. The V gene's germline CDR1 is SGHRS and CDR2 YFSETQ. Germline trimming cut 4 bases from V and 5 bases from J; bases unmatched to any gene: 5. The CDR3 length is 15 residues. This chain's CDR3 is CASSGLAGGGNEQYF. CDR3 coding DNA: TGCGCCAGCAGCGGACTAGCGGGAGGCGGAAACGAGCAGTACTTC.

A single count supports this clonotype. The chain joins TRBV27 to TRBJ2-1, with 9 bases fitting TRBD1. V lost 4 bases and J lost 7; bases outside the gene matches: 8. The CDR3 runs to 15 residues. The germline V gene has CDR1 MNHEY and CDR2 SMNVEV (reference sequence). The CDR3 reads CASSSGTGFRNEQFF. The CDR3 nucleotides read TGTGCCAGCAGTTCCGGGACAGGGTTTAGAAATGAGCAGTTCTTC.

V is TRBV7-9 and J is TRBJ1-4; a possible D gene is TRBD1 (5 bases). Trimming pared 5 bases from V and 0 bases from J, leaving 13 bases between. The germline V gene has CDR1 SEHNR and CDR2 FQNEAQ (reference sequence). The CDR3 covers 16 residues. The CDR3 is CASSPGGVATNEKLFF. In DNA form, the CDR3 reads TGTGCCAGCAGCCCCGGGGGGGTCGCAACTAATGAAAAACTGTTTTTT. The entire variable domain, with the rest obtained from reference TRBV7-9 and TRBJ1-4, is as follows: DTGVSQNPRHKITKRGQNVTFRCDPISEHNRLYWYRQTLGQGPEFLTYFQNEAQLEKSRLLSDRFSAERPKGSFSTLEIQRTEQGDSAMYLCASSPGGVATNEKLFFGSGTQLSVL.

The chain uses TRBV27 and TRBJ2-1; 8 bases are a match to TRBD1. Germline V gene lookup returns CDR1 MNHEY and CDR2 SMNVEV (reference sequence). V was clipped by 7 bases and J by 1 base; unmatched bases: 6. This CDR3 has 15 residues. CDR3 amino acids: CASKPDRGSYNEQFF. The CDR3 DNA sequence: TGTGCCAGCAAACCTGACAGGGGTTCCTACAATGAGCAGTTCTTC.

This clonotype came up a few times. The CDR3 DNA reads TGCAGTGCTAGCGGGAGGGCCTCTAGCACAGATACGCAGTATTTT. This codes for CSASGRASSTDTQYF. The chain has TRBV20-1 and TRBJ2-3; 8 bases line up with TRBD2. CDR1 and CDR2 (germline): DFQATT, SNEGSKA (reference sequence). The CDR3 loop spans 15 amino acids. The ends lost 3 bases at V and 0 bases at J; junction bases unmatched: 5.

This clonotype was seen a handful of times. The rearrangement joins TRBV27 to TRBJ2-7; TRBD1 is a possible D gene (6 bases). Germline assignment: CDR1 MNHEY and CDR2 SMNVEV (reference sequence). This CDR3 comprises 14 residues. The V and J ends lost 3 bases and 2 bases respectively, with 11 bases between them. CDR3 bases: TGTGCCAGCAGTTTTGTGACAGGAACCTACGAGCAGTACTTC. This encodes CASSFVTGTYEQYF.

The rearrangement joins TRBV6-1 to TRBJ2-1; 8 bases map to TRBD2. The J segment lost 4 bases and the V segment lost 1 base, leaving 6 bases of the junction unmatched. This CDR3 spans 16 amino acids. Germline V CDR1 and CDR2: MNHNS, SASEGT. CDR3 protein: CASSEETSDPYNEQFF. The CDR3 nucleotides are TGTGCCAGCAGTGAAGAGACTAGCGACCCTTACAATGAGCAGTTCTTC.

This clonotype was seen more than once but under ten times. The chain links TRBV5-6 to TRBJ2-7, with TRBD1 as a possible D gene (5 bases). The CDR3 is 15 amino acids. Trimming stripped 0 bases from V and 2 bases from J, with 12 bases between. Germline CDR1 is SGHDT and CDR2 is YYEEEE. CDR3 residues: CASSLVLGVPYEQYF. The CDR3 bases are TGTGCCAGCAGCTTGGTATTAGGGGTGCCCTACGAGCAGTACTTC.

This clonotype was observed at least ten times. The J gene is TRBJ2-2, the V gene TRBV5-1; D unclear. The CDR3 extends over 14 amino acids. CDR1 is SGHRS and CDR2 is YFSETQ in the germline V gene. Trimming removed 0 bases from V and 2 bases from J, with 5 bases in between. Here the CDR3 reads CASSLVLNTGELFF. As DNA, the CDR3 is TGCGCCAGCAGCTTGGTGTTAAACACCGGGGAGCTGTTTTTT.

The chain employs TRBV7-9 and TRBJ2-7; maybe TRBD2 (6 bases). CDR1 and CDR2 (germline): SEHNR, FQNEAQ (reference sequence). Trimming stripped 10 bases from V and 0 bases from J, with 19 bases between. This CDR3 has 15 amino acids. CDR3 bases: TGTGCCACCCTCGCCACCTGGGACTCCTCCTACGAGCAGTACTTC. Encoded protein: CATLATWDSSYEQYF.

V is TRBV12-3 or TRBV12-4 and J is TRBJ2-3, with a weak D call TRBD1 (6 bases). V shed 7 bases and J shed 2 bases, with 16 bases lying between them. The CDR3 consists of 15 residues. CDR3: CASNSGVWDTDTQYF. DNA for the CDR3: TGTGCCAGCAATTCAGGGGTGTGGGACACAGATACGCAGTATTTT.

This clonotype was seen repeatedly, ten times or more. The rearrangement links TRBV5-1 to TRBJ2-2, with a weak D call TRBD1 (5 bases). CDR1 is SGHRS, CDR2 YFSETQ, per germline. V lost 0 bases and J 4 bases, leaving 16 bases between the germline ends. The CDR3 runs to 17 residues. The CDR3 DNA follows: TGCGCCAGCAGCTTGGGACGGCCCCAGGGTGTCACCGGGGAGCTGTTTTTT. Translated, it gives CASSLGRPQGVTGELFF.

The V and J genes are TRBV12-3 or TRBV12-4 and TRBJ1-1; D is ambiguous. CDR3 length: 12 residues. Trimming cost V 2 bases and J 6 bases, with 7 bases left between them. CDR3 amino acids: CASSLQEAEAFF. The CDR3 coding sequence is TGTGCCAGCAGTTTACAAGAGGCTGAAGCTTTCTTT.

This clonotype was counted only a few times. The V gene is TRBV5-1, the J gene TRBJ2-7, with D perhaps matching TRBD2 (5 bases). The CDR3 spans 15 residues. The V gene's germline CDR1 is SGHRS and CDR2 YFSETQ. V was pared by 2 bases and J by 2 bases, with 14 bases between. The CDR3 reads CASSFRETTPYEQYF. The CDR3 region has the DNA TGCGCCAGCAGCTTTCGTGAGACTACACCCTACGAGCAGTACTTC.

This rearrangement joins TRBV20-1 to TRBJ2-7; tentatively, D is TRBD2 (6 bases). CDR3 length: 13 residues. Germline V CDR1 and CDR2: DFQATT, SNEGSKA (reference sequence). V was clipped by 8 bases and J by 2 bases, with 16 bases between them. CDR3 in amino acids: CSSNAGPTYEQYF. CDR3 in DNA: TGCAGTAGCAATGCGGGGCCCACCTACGAGCAGTACTTC.